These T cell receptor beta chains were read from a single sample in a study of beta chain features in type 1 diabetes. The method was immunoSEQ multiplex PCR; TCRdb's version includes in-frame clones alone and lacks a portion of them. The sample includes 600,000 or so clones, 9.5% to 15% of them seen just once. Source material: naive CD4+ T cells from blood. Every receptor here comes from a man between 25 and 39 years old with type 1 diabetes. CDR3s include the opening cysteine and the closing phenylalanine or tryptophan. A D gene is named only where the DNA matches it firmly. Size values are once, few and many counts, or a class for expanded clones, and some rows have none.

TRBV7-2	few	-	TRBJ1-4	TGTGCCAGCAGCTCTGGACAGACAAGGAATGAAAAACTGTTTTTT	CASSSGQTRNEKLFF
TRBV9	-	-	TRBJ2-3	TGTGCCAGCAGCGCAGCAGTCACAGATACGCAGTATTTT	CASSAAVTDTQYF
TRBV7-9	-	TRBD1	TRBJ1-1	TGTGCCAGCAGCCTGACTACCCGGGACAGTGAAGCTTTCTTT	CASSLTTRDSEAFF
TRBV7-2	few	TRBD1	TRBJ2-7	TGTGCCAGCAGCTCACAGGGGCGCGAGCAGTACTTC	CASSSQGREQYF
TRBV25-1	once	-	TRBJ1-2	TGTGCCAGCAGTGAGACGTATGGCTACACCTTC	CASSETYGYTF
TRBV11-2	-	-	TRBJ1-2	TGTGCCAGCAGCTACGTTTCTAACTATGGCTACACCTTC	CASSYVSNYGYTF
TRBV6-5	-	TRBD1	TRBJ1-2	TGTGCCAGCAGAGACGGGACAGTCTATGGCTACACCTTC	CASRDGTVYGYTF
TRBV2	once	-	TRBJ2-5	TGTGCCAGCGCAACGCTTCTCGGCTCCCCCCAAGAGACCCAGTACTTC	CASATLLGSPQETQYF
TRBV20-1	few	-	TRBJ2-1	TGCAGTGCAACTAGGATCGGTGAGCAGTTCTTC	CSATRIGEQFF
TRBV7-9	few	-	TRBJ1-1	TGTGCCAGCAGCTTGGTAGGGTCTGAAGCTTTCTTT	CASSLVGSEAFF
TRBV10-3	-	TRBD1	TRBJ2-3	TGTGCCATCACTGGGGACAGGATTGCAGATACGCAGTATTTT	CAITGDRIADTQYF
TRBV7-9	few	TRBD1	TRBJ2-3	TGTGCCAGCAGGCAGGGGGTCATCACAGATACGCAGTATTTT	CASRQGVITDTQYF
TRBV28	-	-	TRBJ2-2	TGTGCCAGCAGTTTTCCGGGTGGGGCCACCGGGGAGCTGTTTTTT	CASSFPGGATGELFF
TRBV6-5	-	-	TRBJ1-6	TGTGCCAGCAGCCACGGTGGTCGTGATTCACCCCTCCACTTT	CASSHGGRDSPLHF
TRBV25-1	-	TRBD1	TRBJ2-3	TGTGCCAGCAGTGAACCTGGGACAGGCACAGATACGCAGTATTTT	CASSEPGTGTDTQYF
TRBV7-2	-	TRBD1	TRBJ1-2	TGTGCCAGCAGCTTTGTACGCCAGGGGGGCGGCTACACCTTC	CASSFVRQGGGYTF
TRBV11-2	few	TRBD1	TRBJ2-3	TGTGCCAGCAGCTTGACAGGGGCCACAGATACGCAGTATTTT	CASSLTGATDTQYF
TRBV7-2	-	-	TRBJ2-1	TGTGCCAGCAGCTTAAGGTTGGTCCCCAATGAGCAGTTCTTC	CASSLRLVPNEQFF
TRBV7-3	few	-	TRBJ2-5	TGTGCCAGCAGCTTAAGGCAGCAAGAGACCCAGTACTTC	CASSLRQQETQYF
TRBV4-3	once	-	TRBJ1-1	TGCGCCAGCAGCCAAGTGTACGGGGATCTCATGAACACTGAAGCTTTCTTT	CASSQVYGDLMNTEAFF
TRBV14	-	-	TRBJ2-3	TGTGCCAGCAGCCAAATAGGGCCAGATACGCAGTATTTT	CASSQIGPDTQYF
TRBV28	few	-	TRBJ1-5	TGTGCCAGCACCTCGACGGTAGGGGACAATCAGCCCCAGCATTTT	CASTSTVGDNQPQHF
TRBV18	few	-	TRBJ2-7	TGTGCCAGCTCACCACCGGAATCGGTCGAGCAGTACTTC	CASSPPESVEQYF
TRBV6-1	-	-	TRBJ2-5	TGTGCCAGCAGGCGACAGGGAGGAGAGACCCAGTACTTC	CASRRQGGETQYF
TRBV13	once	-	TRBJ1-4	TGTGCCAGCAGCCTTGAAAAACTGTTTTTT	CASSLEKLFF
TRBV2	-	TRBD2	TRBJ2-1	TGTGCCAGCAGTGAAGGGAGACTAGCGTTCTTC	CASSEGRLAFF